A single sample is the source of the 28 T cell receptor beta chains below, sequenced in a study of cytomegalovirus exposure and HLA in healthy donors. 60 Vbeta and 13 Jbeta primers were used in PCR. Using immunoSEQ multiplex PCR, the repertoire was profiled, and TCRdb retains in-frame clones only, with some absent. This sample carries roughly 110,000 clones, about 76% of them seen once, and the ten largest clones take under 6.5%. Sequences were obtained from PBMCs. These receptors were obtained from a woman aged 45-65 years in good health and CMV-seropositive.

This clone has just a few counts. This chain connects TRBV7-2 to TRBJ2-2; TRBD1 is a possible D gene (6 bases). The CDR3 is 13 amino acids. Germline V lookup: CDR1 SGHTA, CDR2 FQGNSA. Trimming cost V 1 base and J 6 bases, with 6 bases left between them. CDR3 DNA: TGTGCCAGCAGCTTAGAGGGGGCCGGGGAGCTGTTTTTT. It translates to CASSLEGAGELFF.

The rearrangement uses TRBV14 and TRBJ2-2, with D possibly matching TRBD1 (6 bases). The V gene's germline CDR1 is SGHDN and CDR2 FVKESK. The CDR3 loop spans 14 amino acids. Trimming removed 8 bases from V and 6 bases from J, with 16 bases in between. The CDR3 sequence: CASQRAGDPGELFF. The CDR3 nucleotides are TGTGCCAGCCAAAGGGCAGGGGATCCCGGGGAGCTGTTTTTT.

The chain couples TRBV4-3 to TRBJ2-7; D may be TRBD1 (5 bases). V was pared by 0 bases and J by 3 bases, with 15 bases between. The CDR3 loop spans 16 amino acids. Germline CDR1 is LGHNA and CDR2 is YSLEER. The CDR3 DNA is TGCGCCAGCAGCCAAGATGAGGCATCAGGGCGCTACGAGCAGTACTTC. Amino acid sequence: CASSQDEASGRYEQYF.

In its sample, this clone was seen once. The CDR3 nucleotides are TGTGCCAGCGCGGGGGGCCTTAACACTGAAGCTTTCTTT. Translated: CASAGGLNTEAFF. The V gene is TRBV9, the J gene TRBJ1-1, with D possibly TRBD1 on 6 matching bases. CDR1 and CDR2 (germline): SGDLS, YYNGEE. The CDR3 loop spans 13 amino acids. V lost 7 bases and J 2 bases, leaving 12 bases between the germline ends.

The chain combines TRBV10-3 with TRBJ1-2; 8 nucleotides match TRBD1. Germline CDR1 reads ENHRY; CDR2 reads SYGVKD. The CDR3 runs to 13 residues. V trimming: 6 bases; J trimming: 7 bases; junction bases outside the gene matches: 7. CDR3 loop: CAISGQGMSGYTF. The CDR3 DNA is TGTGCCATCAGCGGACAGGGAATGAGTGGCTACACCTTC.

This rearrangement joins TRBV9 to TRBJ1-1; the match to TRBD1 covers 7 bases. This CDR3 region has 14 residues. From germline, CDR1 is SGDLS and CDR2 YYNGEE. The V and J ends lost 0 bases and 3 bases, in that order; junction bases with no gene match: 2. CDR3 coding DNA: TGTGCCAGCAGCGTAGAGGGGGCCGACACTGAAGCTTTCTTT. Residues: CASSVEGADTEAFF.

The chain links TRBV29-1 to TRBJ1-2; D is unclear. The CDR3 totals 15 residues. Trimming took off 2 bases at V and 4 bases at J, with 17 bases between the two ends. Germline assignment: CDR1 SQVTM and CDR2 ANQGSEA. CDR3 in amino acids: CSVEIWSGNRYGYTF. In DNA, the CDR3 is TGCAGCGTTGAAATCTGGTCGGGGAACCGCTATGGCTACACCTTC.

The chain couples TRBV5-1 to TRBJ1-1; TRBD1 matches at 8 bases. The length of the CDR3 is 14 residues. Losses at the gene ends were 0 bases for V and 6 bases for J; bases not matched to a gene: 4. Germline V gene data show CDR1 as SGHRS and CDR2 as YFSETQ. This chain's CDR3 is CASSLGTGLAEAFF. The CDR3 DNA reads TGCGCCAGCAGCTTGGGGACAGGGCTCGCTGAAGCTTTCTTT.

The chain recombines TRBV11-2 with TRBJ2-3, with 8 bases identical to TRBD2. The V segment lost 3 bases and the J segment 0 bases; nucleotides outside the gene matches: 8. There are 17 residues in the CDR3. Germline values: CDR1 SGHAT, CDR2 FQNNGV. The CDR3 sequence is CASSFLAGSPSTDTQYF. The CDR3 bases are TGTGCCAGCAGCTTCCTAGCGGGCTCACCTAGCACAGATACGCAGTATTTT. The full variable domain, rest sourced from reference TRBV11-2 and TRBJ2-3, is EAGVAQSPRYKIIEKRQSVAFWCNPISGHATLYWYQQILGQGPKLLIQFQNNGVVDDSQLPKDRFSAERLKGVDSTLKIQPAKLEDSAVYLCASSFLAGSPSTDTQYFGPGTRLTVL.

This clone was counted between two and nine times. The chain combines TRBV6-1 with TRBJ1-1; no clear D gene. V was clipped by 0 bases and J by 7 bases, with 6 bases between them. The length of the CDR3 is 12 residues. Germline V gives CDR1 MNHNS, CDR2 SASEGT. Here the CDR3 DNA reads TGTGCCAGCAGTGAAGCCGTTAGTGAAGCTTTCTTT. It is translated as CASSEAVSEAFF.

The chain links TRBV6-5 to TRBJ1-5; 7 bases are shared with TRBD1. The germline V gene encodes CDR1 MNHEY and CDR2 SVGAGI. The CDR3 totals 14 residues. The junction had 3 bases not matched to a gene; V was cut back by 4 bases and J by 3 bases. The CDR3 region has the DNA TGTGCCAGCAGTTCCGGACAGGCCAATCAGCCCCAGCATTTT. The encoded protein is CASSSGQANQPQHF.

This clone was observed a single time. This chain connects TRBV9 to TRBJ1-5; D is uncertain. V was cut by 4 bases and J by 3 bases, with 8 bases left in between. The CDR3 consists of 13 residues. CDR1 is SGDLS and CDR2 is YYNGEE in the germline V gene. The CDR3, as DNA: TGTGCCAGCAGCTACCGCGACAATCAGCCCCAGCATTTT. Translation: CASSYRDNQPQHF.

The V call is TRBV11-1, the J call TRBJ2-3; D is possibly TRBD2 (5 bases). The CDR3 loop spans 15 amino acids. Looked up from germline, CDR1 is SGHAT and CDR2 is FQDESV (reference sequence). The V and J ends lost 2 bases and 3 bases respectively, with 12 bases between them. CDR3: CASSLQRGGTDTQYF. DNA of the CDR3: TGTGCCAGCAGCTTACAACGCGGCGGGACAGATACGCAGTATTTT.

The V call is TRBV9, the J call TRBJ2-2; 8 bases are a match to TRBD2. Germline CDR1 reads SGDLS; CDR2 reads YYNGEE. The CDR3 length is 14 residues. V gave up 1 base and J gave up 6 bases; unmatched junction bases: 2. CDR3 in DNA: TGTGCCAGCAGCGTACGGGGGGGCGCCGGGGAGCTGTTTTTT. It codes for CASSVRGGAGELFF.

The chain couples TRBV28 to TRBJ2-5, with D tentatively TRBD1 (6 bases). Germline-derived CDR1 and CDR2 are MDHEN and SYDVKM. The V end lost 5 bases, the J end lost 2 bases, and 18 bases lay between the germline ends. The CDR3 runs 16 residues. CDR3 coding DNA: TGTGCCAGCAGTCCGCGGACAGCCGGAGGTCAAGAGACCCAGTACTTC. Encoded protein: CASSPRTAGGQETQYF.

V and J are TRBV10-3 and TRBJ1-1; D call uncertain. The ends were cut back, 6 bases at V and 0 bases at J, with 11 bases in the middle. CDR1 is ENHRY and CDR2 is SYGVKD in the germline V gene. This CDR3 spans 14 amino acids. The CDR3 loop reads CAIRDERMNTEAFF. DNA for the CDR3: TGTGCCATCAGGGATGAGCGTATGAACACTGAAGCTTTCTTT.

This sequence joins TRBV2 and TRBJ1-1; tentative D call: TRBD1 (6 bases). V lost 5 bases to trimming and J lost 0 bases, with 13 bases between them. Per germline, CDR1 SNHLY and CDR2 FYNNEI. The CDR3 runs to 15 residues. CDR3 loop: CASSFSQGMNTEAFF. CDR3 DNA sequence: TGTGCCAGCAGTTTTTCACAGGGTATGAACACTGAAGCTTTCTTT. The variable domain in full, completed from reference TRBV2 and TRBJ1-1, reads EPEVTQTPSHQVTQMGQEVILRCVPISNHLYFYWYRQILGQKVEFLVSFYNNEISEKSEIFDDQFSVERPDGSNFTLKIRSTKLEDSAMYFCASSFSQGMNTEAFFGQGTRLTVV.

The rearrangement links TRBV7-3 to TRBJ1-2, with 9 nucleotides matching TRBD1. The CDR3 is 15 amino acids. CDR1 is SGHTA and CDR2 is FQGTGA in the germline V gene. V gave up 5 bases and J gave up 5 bases; unmatched junction bases: 9. The CDR3 DNA reads TGTGCCAGCAGCCTGAGGACAGGGGTGGAATATGGCTACACCTTC. This codes for CASSLRTGVEYGYTF. The entire variable domain, with the rest obtained from reference TRBV7-3 and TRBJ1-2, is as follows: GAGVSQTPSNKVTEKGKYVELRCDPISGHTALYWYRQSLGQGPEFLIYFQGTGAADDSGLPNDRFFAVRPEGSVSTLKIQRTERGDSAVYLCASSLRTGVEYGYTFGSGTRLTVV.

This clone was seen a few times. This chain links TRBV7-2 with TRBJ1-5; D gene ambiguous. CDR1 is SGHTA and CDR2 is FQGNSA in the germline V gene. This CDR3 is built from 15 residues. The V and J ends lost 1 base and 7 bases respectively, with 14 bases between them. The CDR3 DNA sequence: TGTGCCAGCAGCTTAGGTGGGGAGGCCGGGCAGCCCCAGCATTTT. The encoded protein is CASSLGGEAGQPQHF.

V usage is TRBV19 and J usage is TRBJ1-4; D is perhaps TRBD1 (5 bases). There are 15 residues in the CDR3. Germline CDR1 reads LNHDA; CDR2 reads SQIVND (reference sequence). V lost 6 bases, J lost 0 bases, and 11 bases lay in between. Here the CDR3 DNA reads TGTGCCAGTAGAGTCCCGACAGCAACTAATGAAAAACTGTTTTTT. Its translation is CASRVPTATNEKLFF.

The chain has TRBV7-6 and TRBJ2-1; 15 bases are shared with TRBD2. V dropped 5 bases and J dropped 4; count of bases not matched to a gene: 6. CDR1 is SGHVS, CDR2 FNYEAQ, per germline. The CDR3 runs 17 residues. The CDR3 sequence: CASSPWTSGGEYNEQFF. Here the CDR3 DNA reads TGTGCCAGCAGCCCCTGGACTAGCGGGGGGGAGTACAATGAGCAGTTCTTC.

The gene calls are TRBV9 and TRBJ2-7, with TRBD1 identical over 7 bases. Trimming took 4 bases from V and 9 from J; bases not matched to a gene: 10. CDR1 is SGDLS and CDR2 is YYNGEE in the germline V gene. The CDR3 totals 13 residues. The CDR3 nucleotides read TGTGCCAGCAGCAACCGACAGGGATCACGGCAGTACTTC. This codes for CASSNRQGSRQYF.

The genes are TRBV7-9 and TRBJ1-4, with 7 bases identical to TRBD1. The ends lost 5 bases at V and 0 bases at J; junction bases unmatched: 15. The CDR3 is made up of 19 amino acids. Germline V gives CDR1 SEHNR, CDR2 FQNEAQ (reference sequence). The CDR3 reads CASSGSGQTLRSTNEKLFF. The CDR3 DNA sequence: TGTGCCAGCAGCGGATCGGGACAGACACTCAGATCAACTAATGAAAAACTGTTTTTT.

The chain combines TRBV5-1 with TRBJ2-1; 8 bases map to TRBD2. This CDR3 region has 15 residues. Germline CDR1 reads SGHRS; CDR2 reads YFSETQ. V shed 3 bases and J 6 bases; nucleotides not matched to a gene: 8. Here the CDR3 reads CASSWSGGEGNEQFF. Here the CDR3 DNA reads TGCGCCAGCAGCTGGAGCGGGGGAGAGGGCAATGAGCAGTTCTTC.

CDR3 loop: CASSLGGSKYF. In DNA, the CDR3 is TGTGCCAGCAGCTTGGGGGGATCCAAGTACTTC. The J gene is TRBJ2-5, the V gene TRBV7-9; D may be TRBD2 (6 bases). Germline-derived CDR1 and CDR2 are SEHNR and FQNEAQ (reference sequence). V was pared by 3 bases and J by 12 bases, with 11 bases between. CDR3 length: 11 amino acids.

The gene calls are TRBV5-1 and TRBJ1-1; a weak D match, TRBD1 (5 bases). The CDR3 runs 14 residues. V lost 0 bases, J lost 10 bases, and 16 bases lay in between. Germline V gene lookup returns CDR1 SGHRS and CDR2 YFSETQ. In DNA, the CDR3 is TGCGCCAGCAGCTTGGGGCAGGGTAACGTTGGAGCTTTCTTT. This encodes CASSLGQGNVGAFF.

Only one count was recorded for this clone. The chain combines TRBV2 with TRBJ2-7; 8 nucleotides align to TRBD1. The CDR3 spans 17 residues. Germline CDR1 and CDR2: SNHLY and FYNNEI. V was clipped by 0 bases and J by 0 bases; unmatched bases: 7. The CDR3 spells CASSEARGQANSYEQYF. CDR3 sequence (DNA): TGTGCCAGCAGTGAAGCTCGGGGACAGGCCAACTCCTACGAGCAGTACTTC.

The chain combines TRBV27 with TRBJ1-1; D remains ambiguous. Germline CDR1 and CDR2: MNHEY and SMNVEV (reference sequence). Trimming removed 5 bases from V and 4 bases from J, with 11 bases in between. The CDR3 totals 13 residues. The CDR3 nucleotides are TGTGCCAGCAGTCTGACGGCGGTCACTGAAGCTTTCTTT. It translates to CASSLTAVTEAFF.